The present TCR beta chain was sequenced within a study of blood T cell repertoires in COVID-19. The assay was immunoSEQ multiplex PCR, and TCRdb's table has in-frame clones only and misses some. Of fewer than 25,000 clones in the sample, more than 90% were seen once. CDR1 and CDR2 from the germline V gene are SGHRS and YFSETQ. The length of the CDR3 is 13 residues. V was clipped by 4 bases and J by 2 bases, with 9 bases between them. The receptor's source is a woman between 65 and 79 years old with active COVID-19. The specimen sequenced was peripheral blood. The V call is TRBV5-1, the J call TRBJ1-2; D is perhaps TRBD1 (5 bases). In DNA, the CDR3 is TGCGCCAGCAGCCAGACAGTAAACTATGGCTACACCTTC. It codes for CASSQTVNYGYTF.